The T cell receptor beta chain under discussion was sequenced for a study of Graves' ophthalmopathy and Graves' hyperthyroidism. On the study more broadly: Pretreatment peripheral blood was obtained at initial diagnosis.

Orbital computed tomography, thyroid ultrasound, TRAb, serum thyroxine and clinical symptoms formed the basis of diagnosis. PBMCs originated in about 9.8 ml of fresh peripheral blood. Amplified TCR beta CDR3 regions were obtained using RNA transcripts as template. In the first round, RT-PCR was carried out with HTBI primers, and a multiplex PCR formed the second round. Using its own MiXCR run on the multiplex PCR reads, TCRdb lists one record per CDR3 protein. The sample gives about half a million distinct CDR3 sequences, roughly 14% of which show up once; over 8% is in the top ten. V shed 5 bases and J shed 10 bases, with 17 bases lying between them. CDR3 size: 13 residues. This clonotype came up many times.

The specimen was blood. The receptor was derived from a woman in her twenties or thirties with Graves' ophthalmopathy. The genes are TRBV12-3 or TRBV12-4 and TRBJ1-2; D call uncertain. CDR3 loop: CASSILASPAYTF. The CDR3 DNA reads TGTGCCAGCAGTATTTTAGCCTCTCCTGCCTACACCTTC.